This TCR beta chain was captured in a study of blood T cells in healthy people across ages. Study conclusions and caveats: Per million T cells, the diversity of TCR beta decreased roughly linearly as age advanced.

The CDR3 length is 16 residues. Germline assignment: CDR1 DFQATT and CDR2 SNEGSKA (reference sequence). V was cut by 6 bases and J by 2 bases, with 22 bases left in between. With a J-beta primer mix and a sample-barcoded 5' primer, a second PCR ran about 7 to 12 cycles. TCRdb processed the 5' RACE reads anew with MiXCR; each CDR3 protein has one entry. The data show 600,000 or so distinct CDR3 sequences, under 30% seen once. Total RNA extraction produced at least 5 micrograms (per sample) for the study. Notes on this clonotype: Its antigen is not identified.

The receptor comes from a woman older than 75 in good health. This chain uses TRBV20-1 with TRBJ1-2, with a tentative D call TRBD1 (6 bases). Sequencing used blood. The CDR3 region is CSARGAQGRQNYGYTF. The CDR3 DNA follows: TGCAGTGCCCGGGGGGCACAAGGTCGGCAGAACTATGGCTACACCTTC.